This T cell receptor beta chain is from a study of T cell responses to AZD1222 COVID-19 vaccine. Across the whole study: The analysis combined second doses at about 4 or about 12 weeks.

The CDR3 totals 13 residues. Trimming took 6 bases from V and 0 from J, leaving 6 bases between them. Germline V lookup: CDR1 LGHNT, CDR2 FRNRAP. Some clones are missing from TCRdb's copy, which holds only in-frame ones; the method was immunoSEQ multiplex PCR. Of more than 95,000 clones in the sample, roughly 80% were seen once. This sample comprised peripheral blood, obtained on day 0 of AZD1222 vaccination. The clonotype was recovered from an adult in good health. The rearrangement joins TRBV12-5 to TRBJ1-3; D is undetermined. The CDR3 region is CASGGSSGNTIYF. The CDR3 DNA reads as TGTGCTAGTGGAGGGAGCTCTGGAAACACCATATATTTT.